Shown below are 21 T cell receptor beta chains from a single sample sequenced in a study of PD-1 blockade in mismatch repair-deficient tumors. Produced via immunoSEQ multiplex PCR; TCRdb's table is partial and in-frame only. In the table there are about 79,000 clones, roughly 80% of which are singletons. The sample in question was peripheral blood, obtained 44 weeks after starting pembrolizumab. These TCRs come from an adult with mismatch repair-deficient cancer.

This clone is a singleton in its sample. The chain employs TRBV29-1 and TRBJ2-3; 8 positions match TRBD1. The CDR3 has 14 amino acids. Looked up from germline, CDR1 is SQVTM and CDR2 is ANQGSEA. V trimming: 5 bases; J trimming: 1 base; junction bases outside the gene matches: 5. The CDR3 DNA is TGCAGCGTTCGACAGGGGTTGGGCACAGATACGCAGTATTTT. Its protein product is CSVRQGLGTDTQYF.

This clone appeared once. The rearrangement joins TRBV19 to TRBJ2-3, with 10 bases aligning to TRBD2. V lost 6 bases and J lost 14; bases outside the gene matches: 14. CDR3 size: 14 residues. Germline lookup yields CDR1 LNHDA and CDR2 SQIVND (reference sequence). CDR3 protein: CASSPGLAKIAPYF. The CDR3 region has the DNA TGTGCCAGTAGCCCGGGACTAGCGAAAATAGCTCCGTATTTT.

The CDR3 reads CASGGQGSYEQYF. The CDR3 nucleotides are TGTGCCAGCGGGGGACAGGGGTCCTACGAGCAGTACTTC. The chain uses TRBV2 and TRBJ2-7; 10 positions agree with TRBD1. The CDR3 contains 13 residues. The germline V gene encodes CDR1 SNHLY and CDR2 FYNNEI. With 8 bases clipped from V and 1 base from J, the junction kept 2 bases outside the gene matches.

This rearrangement joins TRBV19 to TRBJ2-7; 10 positions match TRBD2. Germline V lookup: CDR1 LNHDA, CDR2 SQIVND (reference sequence). V trimming: 5 bases; J trimming: 3 bases; junction bases outside the gene matches: 4. This CDR3 has 14 amino acids. CDR3 in DNA: TGTGCCAGTAGTCCGAGCGGGAGGGACTACGAGCAGTACTTC. Translating it yields CASSPSGRDYEQYF.

The J gene is TRBJ2-5, the V gene TRBV10-3, with D hard to call. Germline CDR1 reads ENHRY; CDR2 reads SYGVKD. The CDR3 extends over 12 amino acids. Trimming cost V 8 bases and J 0 bases, with 7 bases left between them. The CDR3 is CAIAEYQETQYF. Here the CDR3 DNA reads TGTGCCATCGCGGAGTACCAAGAGACCCAGTACTTC.

The V and J genes are TRBV4-2 and TRBJ2-7; 7 bases are a match to TRBD1. In germline, CDR1 is LGHNA, CDR2 YNFKEQ. The CDR3 extends over 16 amino acids. Losses at the gene ends were 1 base for V and 2 bases for J; bases not matched to a gene: 8. CDR3 DNA: TGTGCCAGCAGCCAAGGAGCCGGGACAGTCACCTACGAGCAGTACTTC. Translation: CASSQGAGTVTYEQYF.

This chain joins TRBV6-6 and TRBJ2-1; TRBD1 agrees at 7 bases. After removal of 5 bases from V and 7 bases from J, the junction contained 8 bases not matched to a gene. This CDR3 spans 14 amino acids. Germline CDR1 is MNHNY and CDR2 is SVGAGI (reference sequence). The CDR3 is CASSAPGQKNEQFF. The CDR3 DNA follows: TGTGCCAGCAGTGCGCCGGGACAGAAAAATGAGCAGTTCTTC.

CDR3 nucleotide sequence: TGTGCCATCAGCAGTGCACGGGATACGCAGTATTTT. Translated: CAISSARDTQYF. The chain recombines TRBV10-3 with TRBJ2-3, with no clear D. CDR1 is ENHRY, CDR2 SYGVKD, per germline. CDR3 length equals 12 residues. Trimming shortened V by 6 bases and J by 6 bases, and 10 bases separated the two germline ends.

This clone has only one observation. This sequence joins TRBV6-4 and TRBJ2-2; 9 nucleotides agree with TRBD1. The CDR3 has 14 amino acids. Germline CDR1 reads MRHNA; CDR2 reads SNTAGT. Germline trimming cut 6 bases from V and 3 bases from J; bases unmatched to any gene: 2. The CDR3: CASRRTGDTGELFF. The CDR3 bases are TGTGCCAGCAGAAGGACAGGGGACACCGGGGAGCTGTTTTTT.

This rearrangement joins TRBV29-1 to TRBJ2-1, with 7 nucleotides matching TRBD2. Germline-derived CDR1 and CDR2 are SQVTM and ANQGSEA. Unmatched junction bases numbered 2, after V lost 0 bases and J lost 3 bases. CDR3 length: 14 residues. The CDR3 sequence: CSVEDRGVYNEQFF. The CDR3 DNA sequence: TGCAGCGTTGAAGATCGGGGGGTCTACAATGAGCAGTTCTTC.

This clone occurred a few times. V is TRBV5-4 and J is TRBJ2-7, with 8 bases identical to TRBD1. CDR1 and CDR2 (germline): SGHNT, YYREEE (reference sequence). The V segment lost 1 base and the J segment 2 bases; nucleotides outside the gene matches: 8. The CDR3 contains 16 residues. CDR3 region: CASSLTRDRFPYEQYF. The CDR3 DNA follows: TGTGCCAGCAGCTTGACGCGGGACAGGTTCCCCTACGAGCAGTACTTC.

The V gene is TRBV19, the J gene TRBJ1-1; D possibly corresponds to TRBD1 (6 bases). This CDR3 has 15 residues. In germline, CDR1 is LNHDA, CDR2 SQIVND (reference sequence). V shed 7 bases and J shed 0 bases, with 15 bases lying between them. Written as DNA, the CDR3 is TGTGCCAGTACGCCTGGACAGCTATTGAACACTGAAGCTTTCTTT. Its translation: CASTPGQLLNTEAFF.

This chain connects TRBV11-2 to TRBJ2-7; TRBD2 aligns across 13 bases. V lost 5 bases and J lost 8; bases outside the gene matches: 6. Germline values: CDR1 SGHAT, CDR2 FQNNGV. This CDR3 has 14 residues. CDR3 bases: TGTGCCAGCAGCACACTAGCGGGAGGGGCGCAGCAGTACTTC. Its translation is CASSTLAGGAQQYF.

The chain combines TRBV9 with TRBJ1-1, with a tentative D call TRBD1 (5 bases). The V and J ends lost 4 bases and 0 bases respectively, with 13 bases between them. The CDR3 contains 15 residues. Germline CDR1 SGDLS, CDR2 YYNGEE. DNA of the CDR3: TGTGCCAGCAGCCTAGTCGGGGGTTTGAACACTGAAGCTTTCTTT. This translates into CASSLVGGLNTEAFF.

The V call is TRBV19, the J call TRBJ1-2; the D is unclear. The V end lost 1 base, the J end lost 8 bases, and 14 bases lay between the germline ends. The germline V gene has CDR1 LNHDA and CDR2 SQIVND (reference sequence). The CDR3 consists of 14 residues. The CDR3 DNA sequence: TGTGCCAGTAGTATAGTGTCGGGGAACAAGGGCTACACCTTC. Amino acids: CASSIVSGNKGYTF.

The J gene is TRBJ1-5, the V gene TRBV27; no reliable D call. Germline CDR1 is MNHEY and CDR2 is SMNVEV (reference sequence). The CDR3 is 13 residues long. The V gene lost 6 bases and the J gene lost 0 bases, with 6 bases spanning the gap. In DNA form, the CDR3 reads TGTGCCAGCAGCAATTATAGCAATCAGCCCCAGCATTTT. Its translation is CASSNYSNQPQHF.

This clone has more than one count but fewer than ten. The chain couples TRBV5-1 to TRBJ2-7; tentatively, D is TRBD1 (5 bases). V was pared by 3 bases and J by 3 bases, with 13 bases between. Germline CDR1 SGHRS, CDR2 YFSETQ. The CDR3 is 14 amino acids. Here the CDR3 reads CASSSQQEHYEQYF. In nucleotides, the CDR3 is TGCGCCAGCAGCTCTCAACAGGAGCACTACGAGCAGTACTTC.

The V call is TRBV6-5, the J call TRBJ2-1, with 7 positions matching TRBD2. Germline V gene sequence: CDR1 MNHEY, CDR2 SVGAGI. V was clipped by 0 bases and J by 0 bases; unmatched bases: 2. This CDR3 contains 16 residues. The CDR3 region is CASSYSGGGSYNEQFF. CDR3 nucleotide sequence: TGTGCCAGCAGTTACTCAGGCGGGGGCTCCTACAATGAGCAGTTCTTC.

The gene calls are TRBV19 and TRBJ2-5; either TRBD1 or TRBD2 may fit D (6 bases each). Germline values: CDR1 LNHDA, CDR2 SQIVND (reference sequence). The ends were cut back, 3 bases at V and 5 bases at J, with 22 bases in the middle. This CDR3 contains 17 residues. CDR3 nucleotide sequence: TGTGCCAGTAGTATGATGGGGCGGGACAAAGAGGGGGAGACCCAGTACTTC. Its protein is CASSMMGRDKEGETQYF.

This clone has only one observation. The J gene is TRBJ2-3, the V gene TRBV6-1, with 12 bases matching TRBD2. Germline V lookup: CDR1 MNHNS, CDR2 SASEGT. This CDR3 is 15 amino acids long. The V gene end was trimmed by 6 bases and the J gene end by 4 bases; junction bases not matched to a gene: 5. The CDR3, as DNA: TGTGCCAGCAGCCTGACTAGCGGGAGCCCAGATACGCAGTATTTT. Amino acids: CASSLTSGSPDTQYF.

The chain uses TRBV7-6 and TRBJ2-1; possible D gene TRBD2, 6 bases. V lost 5 bases, J lost 5 bases, and 10 bases lay in between. The CDR3 runs to 13 residues. Germline CDR1 is SGHVS and CDR2 is FNYEAQ. CDR3 DNA sequence: TGTGCCAGCAGCCTACTAGCCCACAATGAGCAGTTCTTC. This codes for CASSLLAHNEQFF.